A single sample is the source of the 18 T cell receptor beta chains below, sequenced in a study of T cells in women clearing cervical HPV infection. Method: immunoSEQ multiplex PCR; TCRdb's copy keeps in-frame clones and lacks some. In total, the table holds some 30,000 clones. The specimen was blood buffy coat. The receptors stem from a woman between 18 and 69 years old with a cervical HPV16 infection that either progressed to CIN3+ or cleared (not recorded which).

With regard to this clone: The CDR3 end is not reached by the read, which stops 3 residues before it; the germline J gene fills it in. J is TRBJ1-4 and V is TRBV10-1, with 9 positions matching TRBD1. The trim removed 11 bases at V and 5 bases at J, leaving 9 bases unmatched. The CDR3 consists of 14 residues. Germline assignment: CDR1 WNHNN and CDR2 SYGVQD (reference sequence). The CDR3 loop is CASFRDRENEKLFF. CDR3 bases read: TGCGCCTCTTTCCGGGACAGGGAAAATGAAAAA.

The CDR3 bases that were read are TGTGCCAGCACCTGGACTAGCCCAGATACG. Translation: CASTWTSPDT. The whole CDR3 protein reads CASTWTSPDTQYF. The chain couples TRBV7-2 to TRBJ2-3; the match to TRBD2 covers 8 bases. The CDR3 extends 3 residues past the end of the read, so its final part is completed from the germline J gene. The CDR3 has 13 amino acids. The ends lost 7 bases at V and 4 bases at J; junction bases unmatched: 4. Germline values: CDR1 SGHTA, CDR2 FQGNSA.

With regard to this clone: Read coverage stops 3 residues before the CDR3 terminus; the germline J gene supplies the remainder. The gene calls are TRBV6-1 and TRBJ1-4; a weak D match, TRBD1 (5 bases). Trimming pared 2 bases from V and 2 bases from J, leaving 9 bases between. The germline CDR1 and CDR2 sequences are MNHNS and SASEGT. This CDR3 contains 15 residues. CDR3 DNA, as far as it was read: TGTGCCAGCAGTGAATCGGGGGTCACTAATGAAAAA. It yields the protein CASSESGVTNEK. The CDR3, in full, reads CASSESGVTNEKLFF.

The sequenced part of the CDR3 DNA is TGCGCCAGCAGCCAAGACAATTCAAAAGAAGGGACTGAA. Amino acids: CASSQDNSKEGTE. The full CDR3 reads CASSQDNSKEGTEAFF. The rearrangement links TRBV4-1 to TRBJ1-1, with D uncertain. The read falls 3 residues short of the CDR3 end, and the missing part is taken from the germline J gene. This CDR3 has 16 amino acids. The V and J ends lost 0 bases and 5 bases respectively, with 16 bases between them. The V gene's germline CDR1 is MGHRA and CDR2 YSYEKL.

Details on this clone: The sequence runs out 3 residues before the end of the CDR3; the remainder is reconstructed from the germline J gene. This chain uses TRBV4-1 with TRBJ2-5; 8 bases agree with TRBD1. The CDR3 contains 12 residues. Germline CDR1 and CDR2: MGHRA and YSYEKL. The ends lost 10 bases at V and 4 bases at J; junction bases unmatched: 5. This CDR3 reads CATQGAGETQYF. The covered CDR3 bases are TGCGCCACCCAGGGGGCGGGAGAGACC.

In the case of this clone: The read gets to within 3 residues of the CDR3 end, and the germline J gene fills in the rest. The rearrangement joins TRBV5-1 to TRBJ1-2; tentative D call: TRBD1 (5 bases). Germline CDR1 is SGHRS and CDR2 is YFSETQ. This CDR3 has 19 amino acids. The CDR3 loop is CASSLQGLSPYLPTYDYTF. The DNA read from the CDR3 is TGCGCCAGCAGCCTTCAGGGACTATCACCTTACCTACCTACCTACGAC.

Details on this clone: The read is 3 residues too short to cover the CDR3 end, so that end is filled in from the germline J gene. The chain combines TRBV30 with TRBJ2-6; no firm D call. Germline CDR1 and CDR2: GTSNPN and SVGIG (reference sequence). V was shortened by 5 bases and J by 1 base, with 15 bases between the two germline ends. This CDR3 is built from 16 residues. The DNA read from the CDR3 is TGTGCCTGGGGCAGTGGCCAAACATCTGGGGCCAACGTC. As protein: CAWGSGQTSGANV. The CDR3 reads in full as CAWGSGQTSGANVLTF. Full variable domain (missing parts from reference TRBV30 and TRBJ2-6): SQTIHQWPATLVQPVGSPLSLECTVEGTSNPNLYWYRQAAGRGLQLLFYSVGIGQISSEVPQNLSASRPQDRQFILSSKKLLLSDSGFYLCAWGSGQTSGANVLTFGAGSRLTVL.

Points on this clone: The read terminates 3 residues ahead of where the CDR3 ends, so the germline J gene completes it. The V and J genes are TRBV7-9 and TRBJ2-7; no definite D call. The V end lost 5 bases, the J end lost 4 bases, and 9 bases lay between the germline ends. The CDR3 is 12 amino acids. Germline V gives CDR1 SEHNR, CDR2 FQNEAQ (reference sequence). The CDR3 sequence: CASSRPQYEQYF. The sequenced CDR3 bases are TGTGCCAGCAGCCGCCCCCAGTACGAG.

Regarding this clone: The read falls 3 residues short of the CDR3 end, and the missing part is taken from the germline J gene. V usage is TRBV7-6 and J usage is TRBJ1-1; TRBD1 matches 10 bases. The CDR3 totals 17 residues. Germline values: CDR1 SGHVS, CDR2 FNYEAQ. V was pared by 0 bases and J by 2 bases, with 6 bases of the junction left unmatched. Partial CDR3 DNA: TGTGCCAGCAGCTTAGCGCCGACAGGGGGCATCAACACTGAA. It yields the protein CASSLAPTGGINTE. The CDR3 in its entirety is CASSLAPTGGINTEAFF.

This chain's CDR3 is CASSRNNRGSDYTF. Incomplete CDR3 DNA: TGTGCCAGTAGTAGGAACAACAGGGGATCTGAC. This chain connects TRBV19 to TRBJ1-2; 7 bases map to TRBD1. The CDR3 end lies 3 residues beyond the end of the read and is filled in from the germline J gene. There are 14 residues in the CDR3. Germline V gene sequence: CDR1 LNHDA, CDR2 SQIVND (reference sequence).

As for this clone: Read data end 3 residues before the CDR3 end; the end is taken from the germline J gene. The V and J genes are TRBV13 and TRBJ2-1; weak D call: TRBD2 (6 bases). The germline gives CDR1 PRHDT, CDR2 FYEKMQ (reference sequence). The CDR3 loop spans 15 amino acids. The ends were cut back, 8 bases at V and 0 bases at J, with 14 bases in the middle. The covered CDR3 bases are TGTGCCAGCCGTCGGGAGCGGGTCTCCTACAATGAG. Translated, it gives CASRRERVSYNE. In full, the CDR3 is CASRRERVSYNEQFF.

CDR3 DNA (partial): TGTGCCATCAGTTCGGGACTTAATGAAAAA. Amino acid sequence: CAISSGLNEK. The full CDR3 protein is CAISSGLNEKLFF. The gene calls are TRBV10-3 and TRBJ1-4; possibly TRBD1 for D (5 bases). Coverage ceases 3 residues before the CDR3 finishes, and the germline J gene fills in the end. Germline V CDR1 and CDR2: ENHRY, SYGVKD. This CDR3 is 13 amino acids long. The V gene lost 5 bases and the J gene lost 4 bases, with 8 bases spanning the gap.

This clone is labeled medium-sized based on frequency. The CDR3 DNA, read in part, is TGCAGCGTTAAGCAAGAGAACACTGAA. Translation gives CSVKQENTE. The entire CDR3 is CSVKQENTEAFF. The V and J genes are TRBV29-1 and TRBJ1-1; D is unresolved. The read falls 3 residues short of the CDR3 end, and the missing part is taken from the germline J gene. This CDR3 region has 12 residues. CDR1 SQVTM and CDR2 ANQGSEA come from the germline V gene. Trimming left V 5 bases short and J 1 base short, with 8 bases between.

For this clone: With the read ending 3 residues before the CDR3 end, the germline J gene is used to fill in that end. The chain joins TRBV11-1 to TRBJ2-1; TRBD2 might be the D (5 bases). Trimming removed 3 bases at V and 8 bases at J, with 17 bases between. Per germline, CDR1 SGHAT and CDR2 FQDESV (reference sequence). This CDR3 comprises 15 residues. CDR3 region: CASSFLAPSGDEQFF. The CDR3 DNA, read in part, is TGTGCCAGCAGCTTTCTAGCCCCTTCGGGCGATGAG.

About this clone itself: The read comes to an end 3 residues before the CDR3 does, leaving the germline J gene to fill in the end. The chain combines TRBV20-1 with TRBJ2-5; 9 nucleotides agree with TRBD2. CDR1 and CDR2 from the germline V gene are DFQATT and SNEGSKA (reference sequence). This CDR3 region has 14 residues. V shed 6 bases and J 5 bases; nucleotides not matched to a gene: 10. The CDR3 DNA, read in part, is TGCAGTGCCCTTGGGCGGGAGGGCCATGAGACC. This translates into CSALGREGHET. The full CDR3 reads CSALGREGHETQYF.

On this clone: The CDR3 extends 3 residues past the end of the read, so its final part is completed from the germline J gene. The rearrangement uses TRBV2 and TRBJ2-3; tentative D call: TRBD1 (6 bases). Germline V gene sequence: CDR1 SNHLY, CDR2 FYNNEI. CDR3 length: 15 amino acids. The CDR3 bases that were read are TGTGCCACCGGACAGCTCGAATCGTCCAGTGAGACG. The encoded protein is CATGQLESSSET. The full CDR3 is CATGQLESSSETQYF.

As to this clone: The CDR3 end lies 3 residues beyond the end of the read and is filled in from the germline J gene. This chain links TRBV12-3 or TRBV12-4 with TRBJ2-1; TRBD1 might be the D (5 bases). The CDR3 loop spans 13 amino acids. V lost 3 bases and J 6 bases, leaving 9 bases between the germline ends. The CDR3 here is CASSFAGSNEQFF. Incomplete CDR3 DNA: TGTGCCAGCAGTTTTGCAGGGTCCAATGAG.

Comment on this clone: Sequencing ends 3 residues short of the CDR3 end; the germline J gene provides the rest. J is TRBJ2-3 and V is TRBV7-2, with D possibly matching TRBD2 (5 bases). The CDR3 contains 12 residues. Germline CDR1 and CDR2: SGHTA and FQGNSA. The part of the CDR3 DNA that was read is TGTGCCAGCAGCTTACCACTAGTAGCG. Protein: CASSLPLVA. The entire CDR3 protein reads CASSLPLVAQYF.